Listed here is a single TCR beta chain. Its antigen remains unknown. The sample originates from a study of shared clonotypes between healthy human individuals. Regarding the study as a whole: It was observed that roughly 5.5% of naive CD4 clonotypes were shared across a handful of donors.

The table came from immunoSEQ multiplex PCR; TCRdb's copy has only in-frame clones and leaves some out. The sample includes a few million clones, around 95% of them seen just once. Sequencing was done on a sample of naive CD4+ T cells sorted from blood. Subset here: CD45RA+ positively selected. This sequence originates from a man between 18 and 29 years old in good health.

The CDR3 DNA follows: TGTGCCAGCAGTGAATCCAAGCGGGGGGTCTACGAGCAGTACTTC. This translates into CASSESKRGVYEQYF. The J gene is TRBJ2-7, the V gene TRBV25-1, with 9 positions matching TRBD2. There are 15 residues in the CDR3. CDR1 and CDR2 from the germline V gene are MGHDK and SYGVNS. V trimming: 1 base; J trimming: 3 bases; junction bases outside the gene matches: 4.